One sample yielded the 24 T cell receptor beta chains listed below, sequenced in a study of regulatory T cells in long-lasting Graves disease. Arm-PCR with iRepertoire HTBI primers amplified the CDR3 regions for these TCR beta libraries. TCRdb independently ran MiXCR on the multiplex PCR reads; one entry per CDR3 protein. The sample lists hundreds of thousands of distinct CDR3 sequences, about 14% seen once, with about 9.1% in the top ten. The time point: newly diagnosed GD, antithyroid drugs for less than 3 months. Extracted PBMC RNA gave rise to the TCR library. These data were likewise used in another study, on T cells in Graves' hyperthyroidism and ophthalmopathy.

The source material was peripheral blood mononuclear cells (PBMCs), sampled at new diagnosis, from a patient treated with antithyroid drugs. The receptors were gathered from a young man with Graves disease.

This chain joins TRBV19 and TRBJ1-1; D is undetermined. V was cut by 7 bases and J by 0 bases, with 9 bases left in between. Germline V gene data show CDR1 as LNHDA and CDR2 as SQIVND (reference sequence). This CDR3 contains 13 residues. CDR3 residues: CASTTTLNTEAFF. CDR3 DNA sequence: TGTGCCAGTACCACAACCTTGAACACTGAAGCTTTCTTT.

The chain joins TRBV20-1 to TRBJ1-5; no firm D call. The germline V gene encodes CDR1 DFQATT and CDR2 SNEGSKA (reference sequence). V lost 6 bases, J lost 1 base, and 16 bases lay in between. The CDR3 has 15 residues. The CDR3 nucleotides are TGCAGTGCCCAGAGGAGGGCTTACAGCAATCAGCCCCAGCATTTT. It translates to CSAQRRAYSNQPQHF.

This chain links TRBV4-2 with TRBJ2-3; 10 bases are shared with TRBD2. The CDR3 sequence is 17 residues long. V trimming: 0 bases; J trimming: 4 bases; junction bases outside the gene matches: 7. Looked up from germline, CDR1 is LGHNA and CDR2 is YNFKEQ. The CDR3 reads CASSQDAASGGSDTQYF. CDR3 coding DNA: TGTGCCAGCAGCCAAGATGCGGCTAGCGGGGGATCAGATACGCAGTATTTT.

This clonotype was seen at least ten times. The chain is built from TRBV27 and TRBJ2-2, with a possible D match to TRBD2 (6 bases). The CDR3 contains 17 residues. The germline V and J ends were trimmed by 2 bases and 1 base, with 14 bases remaining between them. Germline CDR1 reads MNHEY; CDR2 reads SMNVEV (reference sequence). The CDR3 sequence is CASSLHSPGENTGELFF. As DNA, the CDR3 is TGTGCCAGCAGTTTACATTCCCCGGGAGAGAACACCGGGGAGCTGTTTTTT.

This clonotype showed up many times. The chain recombines TRBV7-9 with TRBJ2-5; unclear D gene. V lost 5 bases to trimming and J lost 1 base, with 11 bases between them. The CDR3 runs 14 residues. Germline CDR1 SEHNR, CDR2 FQNEAQ (reference sequence). The CDR3 is CASSPDGAQETQYF. The CDR3 DNA is TGTGCCAGCAGCCCGGACGGAGCCCAAGAGACCCAGTACTTC.

This clonotype was detected many times. The V and J genes are TRBV7-3 and TRBJ2-2; D might be TRBD2 (5 bases). CDR3 length: 13 amino acids. V was cut by 2 bases and J by 7 bases, with 8 bases left in between. The germline V gene has CDR1 SGHTA and CDR2 FQGTGA. The CDR3 nucleotides read TGTGCCAGCAGCTTACGAGGGAACGGGGAGCTGTTTTTT. Translated, it gives CASSLRGNGELFF. The complete variable domain, with remaining parts taken from reference TRBV7-3 and TRBJ2-2, reads GAGVSQTPSNKVTEKGKYVELRCDPISGHTALYWYRQSLGQGPEFLIYFQGTGAADDSGLPNDRFFAVRPEGSVSTLKIQRTERGDSAVYLCASSLRGNGELFFGEGSRLTVL.

This clonotype was recorded only once. The likely explanation is a read error, given a far larger clone one base away. The chain is built from TRBV6-2 or TRBV6-3 and TRBJ1-2, with 7 bases lining up with TRBD1. V gave up 4 bases and J gave up 2 bases; unmatched junction bases: 7. The germline CDR1 and CDR2 sequences are MNHEY and SVGEGT. The CDR3 runs 15 residues. CDR3 sequence reads: CASSLGGEGNYGYTF. CDR3 DNA: TGTGCCAGCAGTTTAGGGGGCGAGGGGAACTATGGCTACACCTTC.

This clonotype was counted at least ten times. Compared with germline, one end of the junction differs, possibly owing to a read error. The chain couples TRBV5-1 to TRBJ2-2; a weak D match, TRBD2 (5 bases). The CDR3 length is 14 residues. From germline, CDR1 is SGHRS and CDR2 YFSETQ. The CDR3 bases are TGTGCCAGCGGTTATGAGGGAAACACCGGGGAGCTGTTTTTT. Its protein product is CASGYEGNTGELFF.

This clonotype turned up a few times. The junction departs from the called germline gene at one end, perhaps through a read error. The chain uses TRBV5-5 and TRBJ2-1, with 7 bases lining up with TRBD1. The CDR3 totals 16 residues. Germline loops: CDR1 SGHKS, CDR2 YYEKEE (reference sequence). The CDR3, as DNA: TGTGTCAGCAGCCTATACAGGGGAGTGTTCTACAATGAGCAGTTCTTC. Encoded protein: CVSSLYRGVFYNEQFF.

Ten or more counts support this clonotype. The chain joins TRBV9 to TRBJ1-1; no reliable D call. CDR3 length: 15 amino acids. Germline V gives CDR1 SGDLS, CDR2 YYNGEE. Deletions cut 0 bases from V and 0 bases from J, with 9 bases between. CDR3 protein: CASSVEGLMNTEAFF. CDR3 DNA sequence: TGTGCCAGCAGCGTAGAAGGGCTAATGAACACTGAAGCTTTCTTT.

The chain joins TRBV7-2 to TRBJ2-1, with 9 nucleotides matching TRBD1. The CDR3 is 16 amino acids. The germline V gene encodes CDR1 SGHTA and CDR2 FQGNSA. V gave up 5 bases and J gave up 5 bases; unmatched junction bases: 10. CDR3 amino acids: CASSVTPGQGNNEQFF. CDR3 in DNA: TGTGCCAGCAGCGTCACCCCAGGACAGGGGAACAATGAGCAGTTCTTC.

V usage is TRBV7-8 and J usage is TRBJ1-1; D is perhaps TRBD1 (6 bases). V was clipped by 4 bases and J by 1 base, with 16 bases between them. The germline V gene has CDR1 SGHVS and CDR2 FQNEAQ. There are 16 residues in the CDR3. The CDR3 spells CASSWGGPGGNTEAFF. CDR3 coding DNA: TGTGCCAGCAGCTGGGGGGGGCCGGGTGGGAACACTGAAGCTTTCTTT.

The genes are TRBV4-1 and TRBJ2-1, with 13 bases that match TRBD2. The CDR3 has 18 amino acids. The ends lost 4 bases at V and 1 base at J; junction bases unmatched: 7. Looked up from germline, CDR1 is MGHRA and CDR2 is YSYEKL. The CDR3 DNA sequence: TGCGCCAGCAGCCCACTAGCGGGAGGGGAGGCGTCCTACAATGAGCAGTTCTTC. This gives the protein CASSPLAGGEASYNEQFF.

This chain links TRBV27 with TRBJ2-7, with D perhaps TRBD2 (6 bases). Germline V gene data show CDR1 as MNHEY and CDR2 as SMNVEV (reference sequence). Trimming removed 0 bases at V and 3 bases at J, with 12 bases between. CDR3 length: 15 amino acids. In DNA form, the CDR3 reads TGTGCCAGCAGTTTATCCAGCGGGTTAGACTACGAGCAGTACTTC. Amino acid sequence: CASSLSSGLDYEQYF.

Comments on this clonotype: This may come from a read error, since a much larger clone is one base off. This chain joins TRBV29-1 and TRBJ1-4; the D is unclear. There are 13 residues in the CDR3. In germline, CDR1 is SQVTM, CDR2 ANQGSEA. This chain's CDR3 is CIVAYSSSEKLFF. CDR3 coding DNA: TGCATCGTTGCGTATAGTTCAAGTGAAAAACTGTTTTTT.

On this clonotype itself: A much larger clone lies one base from this, so it may be a read error. The chain is built from TRBV24-1 and TRBJ2-1; D call uncertain. V lost 1 base and J lost 7, with 4 bases in between. The CDR3 is made up of 12 amino acids. Germline-derived CDR1 and CDR2 are KGHDR and SFDVKD. The CDR3 spells CATSDFANEQFF. The CDR3 coding sequence is TGTGCCACCAGTGATTTTGCAAATGAGCAGTTCTTC.

The genes are TRBV13 and TRBJ2-3, with 10 positions matching TRBD2. In germline, CDR1 is PRHDT, CDR2 FYEKMQ (reference sequence). After removal of 5 bases from V and 2 bases from J, the junction contained 16 bases not matched to a gene. There are 19 residues in the CDR3. The CDR3 region is CASSPRREREGRNTDTQYF. Written as DNA, the CDR3 is TGTGCCAGCAGCCCCCGCCGAGAGCGGGAGGGCCGGAACACAGATACGCAGTATTTT.

In this sample, this clonotype turned up a few times. V is TRBV20-1 and J is TRBJ1-2, with D uncertain. Looked up from germline, CDR1 is DFQATT and CDR2 is SNEGSKA (reference sequence). V lost 6 bases and J 5 bases, leaving 19 bases between the germline ends. CDR3 length: 14 residues. CDR3 nucleotide sequence: TGCAGTGCGCGAACAGCCCCCAGCTCTTATGGCTACACCTTC. This gives the protein CSARTAPSSYGYTF.

This clonotype was counted many times. The chain employs TRBV11-2 and TRBJ2-3; perhaps TRBD1 as D (7 bases). V was trimmed by 4 bases and J by 4 bases, leaving 15 bases between them. Per germline, CDR1 SGHAT and CDR2 FQNNGV. This CDR3 comprises 15 residues. CDR3 in amino acids: CASSSQGRTADTQYF. The DNA for the CDR3 is TGTGCCAGCAGCTCACAGGGGAGGACGGCAGATACGCAGTATTTT.

This clonotype was counted only a few times. The V and J genes are TRBV7-9 and TRBJ1-3; 8 bases are a match to TRBD1. This CDR3 comprises 15 residues. Germline CDR1 reads SEHNR; CDR2 reads FQNEAQ (reference sequence). The V segment lost 8 bases and the J segment 1 base; nucleotides outside the gene matches: 7. In DNA, the CDR3 is TGTGCCAGCCACCGACAGGGGTCTTCTGGAAACACCATATATTTT. Translation gives CASHRQGSSGNTIYF.

Of note for this clonotype: Possible read error: a much larger clone is one base away. The chain links TRBV30 to TRBJ2-1; D is ambiguous. Trimming removed 0 bases at V and 10 bases at J, with 7 bases between. CDR1 and CDR2 from the germline V gene are GTSNPN and SVGIG (reference sequence). There are 11 residues in the CDR3. The CDR3 DNA follows: TGTGCCTGGAGTGTCGGCTACGAGCAGTTCTTC. Translated, it gives CAWSVGYEQFF.

The gene calls are TRBV2 and TRBJ2-1, with 7 bases aligning to TRBD2. The V and J ends lost 6 bases and 7 bases, in that order; junction bases with no gene match: 9. Germline-derived CDR1 and CDR2 are SNHLY and FYNNEI. The CDR3 is 14 amino acids. CDR3 amino acids: CASRAFSGMNEQFF. The CDR3 DNA reads TGTGCCAGCAGGGCCTTCAGCGGGATGAATGAGCAGTTCTTC.

In its sample, this clonotype was seen a few times. The chain couples TRBV9 to TRBJ2-7; 12 bases map to TRBD2. CDR1 is SGDLS, CDR2 YYNGEE, per germline. The CDR3 sequence is 17 residues long. V trimming: 0 bases; J trimming: 4 bases; junction bases outside the gene matches: 8. The CDR3 nucleotides read TGTGCCAGCAGCGTAGAAGAGGAGACTAGCGGGAGTTACGAGCAGTACTTC. Translating it yields CASSVEEETSGSYEQYF.

This clonotype was seen ten or more times. The chain has TRBV19 and TRBJ1-1, with D hard to call. The CDR3 runs 13 residues. The V end lost 5 bases, the J end lost 1 base, and 8 bases lay between the germline ends. Germline V lookup: CDR1 LNHDA, CDR2 SQIVND (reference sequence). This CDR3 reads CASSDTPNTEAFF. The CDR3 nucleotides read TGTGCCAGTAGTGATACGCCGAACACTGAAGCTTTCTTT.